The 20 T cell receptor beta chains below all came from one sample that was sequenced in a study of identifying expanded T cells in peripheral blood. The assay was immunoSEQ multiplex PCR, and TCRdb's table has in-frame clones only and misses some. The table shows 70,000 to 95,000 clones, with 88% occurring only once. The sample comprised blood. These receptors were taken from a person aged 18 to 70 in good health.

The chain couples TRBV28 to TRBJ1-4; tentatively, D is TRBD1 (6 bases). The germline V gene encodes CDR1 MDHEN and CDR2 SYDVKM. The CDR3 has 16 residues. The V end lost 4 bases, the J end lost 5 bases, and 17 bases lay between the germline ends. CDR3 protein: CASSSRRDTINEKLFF. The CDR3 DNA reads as TGTGCCAGCAGTTCCCGCCGGGACACGATAAATGAAAAACTGTTTTTT.

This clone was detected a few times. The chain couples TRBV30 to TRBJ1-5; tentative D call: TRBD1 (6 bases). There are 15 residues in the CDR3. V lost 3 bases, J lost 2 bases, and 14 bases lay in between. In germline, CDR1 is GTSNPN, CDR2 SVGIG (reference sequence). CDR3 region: CAWSGGGMGNQPQHF. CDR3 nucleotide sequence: TGTGCCTGGAGCGGAGGGGGGATGGGCAATCAGCCCCAGCATTTT. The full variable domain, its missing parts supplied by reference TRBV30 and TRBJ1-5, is SQTIHQWPATLVQPVGSPLSLECTVEGTSNPNLYWYRQAAGRGLQLLFYSVGIGQISSEVPQNLSASRPQDRQFILSSKKLLLSDSGFYLCAWSGGGMGNQPQHFGDGTRLSIL.

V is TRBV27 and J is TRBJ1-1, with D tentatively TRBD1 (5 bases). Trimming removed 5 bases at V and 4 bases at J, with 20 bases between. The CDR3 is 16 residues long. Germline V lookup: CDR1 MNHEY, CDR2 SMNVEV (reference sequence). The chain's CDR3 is CASSPWGVGGGTEAFF. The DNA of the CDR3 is TGTGCCAGCAGTCCTTGGGGGGTTGGGGGAGGCACTGAAGCTTTCTTT.

The CDR3 reads CASSEGVDSSPLHF. The CDR3 nucleotides are TGCGCCAGCAGTGAGGGGGTGGACAGTTCACCCCTCCACTTT. The chain links TRBV10-1 to TRBJ1-6; D perhaps matches TRBD1 (6 bases). From germline, CDR1 is WNHNN and CDR2 SYGVQD (reference sequence). The CDR3 sequence is 14 residues long. The V and J ends lost 2 bases and 9 bases respectively, with 11 bases between them.

CDR3 sequence (DNA): TGTGCCAGCAGCTTACCCTCGGTAGATACGCAGTATTTT. It yields the protein CASSLPSVDTQYF. The chain uses TRBV7-2 and TRBJ2-3; unclear D gene. V dropped 2 bases and J dropped 5 bases, with 8 bases sitting between them. The CDR3 contains 13 residues. Germline-derived CDR1 and CDR2 are SGHTA and FQGNSA.

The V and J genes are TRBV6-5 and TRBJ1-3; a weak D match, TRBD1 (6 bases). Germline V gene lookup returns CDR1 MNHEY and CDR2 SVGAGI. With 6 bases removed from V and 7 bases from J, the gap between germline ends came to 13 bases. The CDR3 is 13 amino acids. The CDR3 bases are TGTGCCAGCAGGCGGGGGCTTCGGAACACCATATATTTT. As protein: CASRRGLRNTIYF.

As DNA, the CDR3 is TGTGCCAGTAGTACGACGAGATACAATGAGCAGTTCTTC. Encoded protein: CASSTTRYNEQFF. The V call is TRBV19, the J call TRBJ2-1; D is undetermined. The CDR3 is made up of 13 amino acids. Between the trimmed V and J ends, which lost 4 bases and 4 bases, there was a span of 8 bases. CDR1 is LNHDA, CDR2 SQIVND, per germline (reference sequence).

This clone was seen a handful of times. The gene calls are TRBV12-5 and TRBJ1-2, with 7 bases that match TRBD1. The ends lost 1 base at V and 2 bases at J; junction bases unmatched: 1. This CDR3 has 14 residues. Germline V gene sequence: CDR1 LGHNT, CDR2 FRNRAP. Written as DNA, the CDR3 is TGTGCTAGTGGTTTGGGACAGGGCAACTATGGCTACACCTTC. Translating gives CASGLGQGNYGYTF.

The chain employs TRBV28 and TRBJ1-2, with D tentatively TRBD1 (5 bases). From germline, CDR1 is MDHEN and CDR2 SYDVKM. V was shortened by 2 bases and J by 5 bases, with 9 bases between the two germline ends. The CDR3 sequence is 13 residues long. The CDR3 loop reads CASSLGTDYGYTF. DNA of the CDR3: TGTGCCAGCAGTTTAGGGACGGATTATGGCTACACCTTC.

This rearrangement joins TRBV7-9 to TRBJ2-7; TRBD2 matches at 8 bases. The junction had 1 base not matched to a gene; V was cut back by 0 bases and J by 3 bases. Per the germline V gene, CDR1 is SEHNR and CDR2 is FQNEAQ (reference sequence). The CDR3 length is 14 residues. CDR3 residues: CASSLALAGYEQYF. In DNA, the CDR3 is TGTGCCAGCAGCTTAGCTCTAGCGGGCTACGAGCAGTACTTC.

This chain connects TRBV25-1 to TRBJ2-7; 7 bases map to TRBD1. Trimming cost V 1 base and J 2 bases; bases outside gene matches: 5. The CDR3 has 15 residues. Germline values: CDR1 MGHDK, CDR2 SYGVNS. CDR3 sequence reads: CASSELGQGAYEQYF. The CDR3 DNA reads TGTGCCAGCAGTGAATTGGGGCAGGGGGCCTACGAGCAGTACTTC.

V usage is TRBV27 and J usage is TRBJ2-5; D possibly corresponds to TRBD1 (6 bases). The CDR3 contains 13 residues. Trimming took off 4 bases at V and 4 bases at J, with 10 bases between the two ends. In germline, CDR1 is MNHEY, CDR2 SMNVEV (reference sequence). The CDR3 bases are TGTGCCAGCAGTTCGGGACACGGAGAGACCCAGTACTTC. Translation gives CASSSGHGETQYF.

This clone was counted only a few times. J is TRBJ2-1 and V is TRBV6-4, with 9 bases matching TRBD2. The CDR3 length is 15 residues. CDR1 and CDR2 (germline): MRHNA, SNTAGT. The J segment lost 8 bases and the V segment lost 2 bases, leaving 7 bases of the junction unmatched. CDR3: CASSDGSGSTDEQFF. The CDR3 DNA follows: TGTGCCAGCAGTGACGGTAGCGGGAGTACTGATGAGCAGTTCTTC.

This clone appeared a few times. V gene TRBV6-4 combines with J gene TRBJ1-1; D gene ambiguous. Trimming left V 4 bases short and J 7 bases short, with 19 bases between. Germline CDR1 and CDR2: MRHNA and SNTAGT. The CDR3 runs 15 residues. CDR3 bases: TGTGCCAGCAGTGCAACCGAAGGAACGGTGGATGAAGCTTTCTTT. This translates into CASSATEGTVDEAFF.

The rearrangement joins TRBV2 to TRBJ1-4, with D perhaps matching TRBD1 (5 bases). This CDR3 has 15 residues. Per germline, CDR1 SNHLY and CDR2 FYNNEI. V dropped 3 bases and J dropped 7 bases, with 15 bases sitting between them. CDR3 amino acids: CASSESRGIGEKLFF. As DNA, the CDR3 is TGTGCCAGCAGTGAGAGTCGGGGGATTGGTGAAAAACTGTTTTTT.

The DNA of the CDR3 is TGCAGCGTCATGACCGGGACAGGATCCTTACGGGAGGTATTCACAGATACGCAGTATTTT. Its translation is CSVMTGTGSLREVFTDTQYF. The rearrangement links TRBV29-1 to TRBJ2-3; weak D call: TRBD1 (8 bases). Germline V gene lookup returns CDR1 SQVTM and CDR2 ANQGSEA. This CDR3 comprises 20 residues. Trimming took 6 bases from V and 2 from J, leaving 33 bases between them.

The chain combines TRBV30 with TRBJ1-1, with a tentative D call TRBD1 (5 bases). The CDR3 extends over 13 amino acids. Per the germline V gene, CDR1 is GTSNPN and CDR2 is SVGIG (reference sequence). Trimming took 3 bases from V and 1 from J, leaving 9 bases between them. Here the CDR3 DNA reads TGTGCCTGGAGGGGGGGTCGGAACACTGAAGCTTTCTTT. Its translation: CAWRGGRNTEAFF.

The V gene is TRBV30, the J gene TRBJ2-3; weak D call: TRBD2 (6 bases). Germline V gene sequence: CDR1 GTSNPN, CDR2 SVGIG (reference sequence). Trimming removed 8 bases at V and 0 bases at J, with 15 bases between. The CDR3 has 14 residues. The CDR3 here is CAARSGVSTDTQYF. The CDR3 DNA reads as TGTGCCGCGAGGTCGGGGGTCAGCACAGATACGCAGTATTTT.

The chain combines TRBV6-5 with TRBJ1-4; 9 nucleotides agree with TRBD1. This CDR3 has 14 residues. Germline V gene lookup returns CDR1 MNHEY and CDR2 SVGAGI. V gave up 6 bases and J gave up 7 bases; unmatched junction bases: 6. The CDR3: CASSFGQGTEKLFF. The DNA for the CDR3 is TGTGCCAGCAGCTTCGGACAGGGGACTGAAAAACTGTTTTTT.

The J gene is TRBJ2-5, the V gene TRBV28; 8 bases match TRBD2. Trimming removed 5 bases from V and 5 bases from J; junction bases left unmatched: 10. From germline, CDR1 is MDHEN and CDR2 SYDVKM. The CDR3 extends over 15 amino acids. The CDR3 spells CASSGDGGAGETQYF. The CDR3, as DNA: TGTGCCAGCAGTGGAGACGGGGGGGCAGGGGAGACCCAGTACTTC.